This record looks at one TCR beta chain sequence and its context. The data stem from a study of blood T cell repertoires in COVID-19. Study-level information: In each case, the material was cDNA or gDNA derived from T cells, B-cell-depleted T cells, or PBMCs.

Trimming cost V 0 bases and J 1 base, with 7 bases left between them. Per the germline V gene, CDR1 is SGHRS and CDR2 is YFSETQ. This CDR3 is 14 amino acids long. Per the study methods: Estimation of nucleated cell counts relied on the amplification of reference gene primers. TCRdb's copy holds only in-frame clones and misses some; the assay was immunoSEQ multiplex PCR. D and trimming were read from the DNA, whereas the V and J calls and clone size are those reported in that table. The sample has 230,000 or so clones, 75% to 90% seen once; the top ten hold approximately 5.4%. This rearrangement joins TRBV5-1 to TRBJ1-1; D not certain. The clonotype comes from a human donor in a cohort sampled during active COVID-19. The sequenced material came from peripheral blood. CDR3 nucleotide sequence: TGCGCCAGCAGCTTGGAGGCGGAGAACACTGAAGCTTTCTTT. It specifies CASSLEAENTEAFF.